This T cell receptor (beta chain) was found in a study of blood T cell repertoires in COVID-19. V lost 6 bases and J lost 3; bases outside the gene matches: 4. The CDR3 is 14 residues long. CDR1 and CDR2 from the germline V gene are MNHEY and SVGAGI. Using immunoSEQ multiplex PCR, the repertoire was profiled, and TCRdb retains in-frame clones only, with some absent. Of roughly 50,000 clones in the sample, around nine tenths were seen once. Specimen: peripheral blood. This sequence was found in a woman aged 55-75 years with active COVID-19. This rearrangement joins TRBV6-5 to TRBJ2-1, with TRBD2 identical over 8 bases. This CDR3 is CASSLAGLYNEQFF. CDR3 nucleotide sequence: TGTGCCAGCAGCTTAGCGGGGCTCTACAATGAGCAGTTCTTC.